The following is a T cell receptor beta chain sequence with its context. Naivety among CD8 cells was defined by CD45RO negativity and positive CCR7 selection, thereby excluding terminally differentiated effector memory CD45RA+ cells. The study drew its donors from healthy HIV-negative adults without recent acute infections or vaccinations. The CDR3 totals 15 residues. CDR1 is SGHDN, CDR2 FVKESK, per germline. J was trimmed by 12 bases and V by 3 bases; bases with no gene match: 16. The source of the sample is a study of shared clonotypes between healthy human individuals. Profiling relied on immunoSEQ multiplex PCR, and the TCRdb table lists in-frame clones only, not all of them. Of around 580,000 clones in the sample, about 98% were seen once.

The rearrangement joins TRBV14 to TRBJ2-5; TRBD2 matches at 7 bases. The receptor's source is a young man in good health. Sequenced material: naive CD8+ T cells sorted from blood. The CDR3 loop reads CASSHTGTTQGSKYF. CDR3 sequence (DNA): TGTGCCAGCAGCCATACCGGGACTACTCAGGGATCGAAGTACTTC.